The clone carrying this TCR beta chain came up a few times. Its antigen is not known. The data stem from a study of T cell repertoires in cytomegalovirus infection. TCRdb re-called the reads through MiXCR, storing one row per CDR3 protein. The sample contains roughly 87,000 distinct CDR3 sequences, 25% to 30% of which appear only once. Losses at the gene ends were 0 bases for V and 7 bases for J; bases not matched to a gene: 12. Germline CDR1 and CDR2: MNHEY and SVGAGI. CDR3 length: 18 residues. Here the sequenced sample was CD8+ T cells from cultured PBMCs, taken from culture after CMV antigen stimulation. The clonotype originates from a human donor in good health (CMV status not recorded). Some clones in this sample may be carry-over from other donors' samples. J is TRBJ2-5 and V is TRBV6-5; 12 bases fit TRBD2. The CDR3 region has the DNA TGTGCCAGCAGTTACTCGGGGAGCCCTAGCGGGGGGGGTGGGACCCAGTACTTC. This sequence encodes CASSYSGSPSGGGGTQYF.